These 11 T cell receptor beta chains were all obtained from the same sample, sequenced in a study of cytomegalovirus exposure and HLA in healthy donors. Amplification used 60 Vbeta primers and 13 Jbeta primers. Repertoires were generated with immunoSEQ multiplex PCR, while TCRdb's copy carries only in-frame clones and drops some. This sample yields a few hundred thousand clones, of which approximately 80% are seen a single time; around 2.8% belongs to the top ten. Source material: PBMCs. These TCRs come from a man younger than 40 in good health and CMV-seronegative.

This sequence joins TRBV27 and TRBJ1-5, with D possibly being TRBD1 (5 bases). Germline CDR1 is MNHEY and CDR2 is SMNVEV (reference sequence). V was trimmed by 2 bases and J by 5 bases, leaving 13 bases between them. This CDR3 has 15 amino acids. Here the CDR3 reads CASSLSTGSDQPQHF. In DNA form, the CDR3 reads TGTGCCAGCAGTTTAAGTACAGGATCGGATCAGCCCCAGCATTTT.

This chain connects TRBV7-2 to TRBJ1-3; no definite D call. V lost 3 bases, J lost 0 bases, and 9 bases lay in between. This CDR3 has 15 amino acids. The germline V gene encodes CDR1 SGHTA and CDR2 FQGNSA. DNA for the CDR3: TGTGCCAGCAGCTTCGACTGGAGCTCTGGAAACACCATATATTTT. Protein product: CASSFDWSSGNTIYF. Full variable domain (missing parts from reference TRBV7-2 and TRBJ1-3): GAGVSQSPSNKVTEKGKDVELRCDPISGHTALYWYRQSLGQGLEFLIYFQGNSAPDKSGLPSDRFSAERTGGSVSTLTIQRTQQEDSAVYLCASSFDWSSGNTIYFGEGSWLTVV.

Regarding this clone: At one end the junction does not follow the germline gene, possibly because of a read error. CDR3 loop: CSSSLSGFTDTQYF. CDR3 DNA: TGTTCCAGCAGCTTATCCGGGTTCACAGATACGCAGTATTTT. The rearrangement uses TRBV7-9 and TRBJ2-3; the D is unclear. CDR3 length: 14 residues. CDR1 SEHNR and CDR2 FQNEAQ come from the germline V gene (reference sequence).

This clone was detected only a few times. V gene TRBV28 combines with J gene TRBJ1-4; 10 positions match TRBD1. From germline, CDR1 is MDHEN and CDR2 SYDVKM. V shed 6 bases, J shed 4 bases, and the junction held 8 bases outside the gene matches. There are 16 residues in the CDR3. CDR3 nucleotide sequence: TGTGCCAGCAGCAGCCGGGACAGGGGCTTTAATGAAAAACTGTTTTTT. It codes for CASSSRDRGFNEKLFF. The complete variable domain, with remaining parts taken from reference TRBV28 and TRBJ1-4, reads DVKVTQSSRYLVKRTGEKVFLECVQDMDHENMFWYRQDPGLGLRLIYFSYDVKMKEKGDIPEGYSVSREKKERFSLILESASTNQTSMYLCASSSRDRGFNEKLFFGSGTQLSVL.

The chain has TRBV2 and TRBJ2-5, with D tentatively TRBD2 (6 bases). The CDR3 runs 15 residues. Germline CDR1 reads SNHLY; CDR2 reads FYNNEI. The V and J ends lost 7 bases and 6 bases respectively, with 21 bases between them. The CDR3 loop reads CASMEGSQLIQTQYF. In DNA form, the CDR3 reads TGTGCCAGCATGGAGGGCTCCCAGCTGATCCAGACCCAGTACTTC.

The genes are TRBV7-2 and TRBJ2-7; TRBD1 matches at 7 bases. The junction had 10 bases not matched to a gene; V was cut back by 6 bases and J by 2 bases. CDR3 length: 15 amino acids. Germline V lookup: CDR1 SGHTA, CDR2 FQGNSA. The chain's CDR3 is CASSSDRNSPYEQYF. The CDR3 DNA is TGTGCCAGCAGTTCGGACAGGAATAGTCCCTACGAGCAGTACTTC.

The J gene is TRBJ2-2, the V gene TRBV6-6; TRBD2 matches 7 bases. This CDR3 has 14 residues. V trimming: 7 bases; J trimming: 4 bases; junction bases outside the gene matches: 6. From germline, CDR1 is MNHNY and CDR2 SVGAGI (reference sequence). As DNA, the CDR3 is TGTGCCAGCACGAGGACTAGGGCCACCGGGGAGCTGTTTTTT. Translating it yields CASTRTRATGELFF.

V and J are TRBV5-4 and TRBJ1-1; 9 nucleotides line up with TRBD1. V trimming: 2 bases; J trimming: 6 bases; junction bases outside the gene matches: 11. CDR3 length: 16 amino acids. Germline assignment: CDR1 SGHNT and CDR2 YYREEE (reference sequence). CDR3 bases: TGTGCCAGCAGCTTAGTAGCTCGACAGGGGGTAGCTGAAGCTTTCTTT. It codes for CASSLVARQGVAEAFF.

V usage is TRBV7-6 and J usage is TRBJ2-2; D gene uncertain. From germline, CDR1 is SGHVS and CDR2 FNYEAQ. The CDR3 runs 13 residues. Deletions cut 1 base from V and 7 bases from J, with 7 bases between. CDR3 coding DNA: TGTGCCAGCAGCTTAGTAAATGTCGGGGAGCTGTTTTTT. This codes for CASSLVNVGELFF.

Turning to this clone: A read error may produce the germline difference seen at one junction end. The chain employs TRBV4-2 and TRBJ2-3; 8 bases line up with TRBD1. The germline gives CDR1 LGHNA, CDR2 YNFKEQ. CDR3 size: 16 residues. CDR3 sequence: CASSQDSGTGGNTQYF. The DNA of the CDR3 is TGTGCCAGTAGCCAAGATTCGGGGACAGGTGGAAATACGCAGTATTTT.

The chain has TRBV2 and TRBJ1-6, with TRBD1 matching 11 bases. Germline V lookup: CDR1 SNHLY, CDR2 FYNNEI. This CDR3 is 16 amino acids long. The trim removed 3 bases at V and 7 bases at J, leaving 5 bases unmatched. In DNA, the CDR3 is TGTGCCAGCAGTGAGCGGGGGGACAGGGGGAATTCACCCCTCCACTTT. This sequence encodes CASSERGDRGNSPLHF.